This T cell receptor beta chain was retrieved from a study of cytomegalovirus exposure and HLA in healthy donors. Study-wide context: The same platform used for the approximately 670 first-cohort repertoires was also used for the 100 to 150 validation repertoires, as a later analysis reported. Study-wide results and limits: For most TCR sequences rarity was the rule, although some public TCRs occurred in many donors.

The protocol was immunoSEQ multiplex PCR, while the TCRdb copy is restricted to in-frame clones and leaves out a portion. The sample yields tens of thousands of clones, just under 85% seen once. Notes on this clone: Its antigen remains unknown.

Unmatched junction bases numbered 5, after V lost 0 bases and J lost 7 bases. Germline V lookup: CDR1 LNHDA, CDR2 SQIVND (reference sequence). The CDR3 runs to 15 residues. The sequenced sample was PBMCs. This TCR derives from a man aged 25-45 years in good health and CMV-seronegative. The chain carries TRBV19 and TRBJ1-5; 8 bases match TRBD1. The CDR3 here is CASSIEGQGGQPQHF. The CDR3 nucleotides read TGTGCCAGTAGTATAGAAGGACAGGGCGGCCAGCCCCAGCATTTT.